This TCR beta chain stems from a study of shared clonotypes between healthy human individuals. Note on this clone: Its cognate antigen is unknown.

The CDR3 length is 14 residues. In germline, CDR1 is SEHNR, CDR2 FQNEAQ (reference sequence). V was clipped by 7 bases and J by 2 bases; unmatched bases: 5. Generated by immunoSEQ multiplex PCR, the TCRdb table keeps only in-frame clones and is missing some. The sample yields roughly 700,000 clones, over 65% seen once. The donor cohort consisted entirely of Caucasian adults residing in Nashville, Tennessee. Whole-study results and caveats: Several donors shared about 5% of their naive CD4 clonotypes.

The sequencing input was memory CD4+ T cells sorted from blood. Subset reported: CD45RA-negative fraction. This sequence was found in a woman in her twenties or thirties in good health. This chain links TRBV7-9 with TRBJ1-2, with 9 bases lining up with TRBD1. The CDR3 DNA sequence: TGTGCCAGCAACCGCGGACAGGGGAACTATGGCTACACCTTC. Amino acid sequence: CASNRGQGNYGYTF.